This T cell receptor (beta chain) comes out of a study of blood T cell repertoires in COVID-19. The overall study: COVID-19 samples from acute and convalescent phases originated in the United States, Italy and Spain. T cells, B-cell-depleted T cells, or PBMCs supplied cDNA or gDNA.

Sequencing used immunoSEQ multiplex PCR; TCRdb keeps in-frame clones, though not all of them. The data contain approximately 300,000 clones, roughly nine tenths of them singletons. Unmatched junction bases numbered 13, after V lost 0 bases and J lost 6 bases. The CDR3 sequence is 16 residues long. The germline V gene encodes CDR1 SQVTM and CDR2 ANQGSEA. Sequencing was done on a sample of peripheral blood. The rearrangement links TRBV29-1 to TRBJ1-2, with 7 bases identical to TRBD1. The origin of this receptor is a woman aged 50 to 60 who had recovered from COVID-19. CDR3 nucleotide sequence: TGCAGCGTTGAAGATCAGCTCAGACAGGGTATGCATGGCTACACCTTC. Translating it yields CSVEDQLRQGMHGYTF. The variable domain in full, completed from reference TRBV29-1 and TRBJ1-2, reads SAVISQKPSRDICQRGTSLTIQCQVDSQVTMMFWYRQQPGQSLTLIATANQGSEATYESGFVIDKFPISRPNLTFSTLTVSNMSPEDSSIYLCSVEDQLRQGMHGYTFGSGTRLTVV.